The following is a TCR beta chain sequence with its context. The CDR3 runs to 15 residues. CDR1 and CDR2 (germline): KGHSH, LQKENI. Trimming took 3 bases from V and 0 from J, leaving 11 bases between them. This record belongs to a study of blood T cell repertoires in COVID-19. For the study at large: The United States, Italy and Spain were the sources of the acute and convalescent COVID-19 samples. In each case, the material was cDNA or gDNA derived from T cells, B-cell-depleted T cells, or PBMCs.

Per the authors' pipeline: Quantification of nucleated cells was approximated via reference gene primer amplification. The assay was immunoSEQ multiplex PCR, and TCRdb's table has in-frame clones only and misses some. V and J calls and clone size follow that table, whereas D and trimming were derived from the DNA. The profile shows about 120,000 clones, just under 90% of them singletons. The genes are TRBV18 and TRBJ2-5; the D is unclear. The sequence derives from a woman aged 50 to 60 with acute or convalescent COVID-19. The source material was peripheral blood. CDR3 nucleotide sequence: TGTGCCAGCTCACCCCGGAACAGCTACCAAGAGACCCAGTACTTC. Residues: CASSPRNSYQETQYF.